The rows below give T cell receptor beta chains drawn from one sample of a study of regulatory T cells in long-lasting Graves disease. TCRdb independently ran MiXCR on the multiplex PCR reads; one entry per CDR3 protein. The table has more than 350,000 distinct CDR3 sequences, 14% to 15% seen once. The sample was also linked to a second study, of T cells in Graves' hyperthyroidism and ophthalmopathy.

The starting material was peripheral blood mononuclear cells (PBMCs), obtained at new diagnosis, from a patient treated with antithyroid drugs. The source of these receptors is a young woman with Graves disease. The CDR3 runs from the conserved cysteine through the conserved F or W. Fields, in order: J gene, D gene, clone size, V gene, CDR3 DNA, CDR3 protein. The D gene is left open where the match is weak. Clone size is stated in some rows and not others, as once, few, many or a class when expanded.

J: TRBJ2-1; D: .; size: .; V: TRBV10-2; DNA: TGCGCCAGCACCAAACGGGGGGCGAATGGGAATGAGCAGTTCTTC; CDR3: CASTKRGANGNEQFF
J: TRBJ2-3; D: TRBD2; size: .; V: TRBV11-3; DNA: TGTGCCAGCAGTTACTCTAGCGGAGGTGGCCCAGATACGCAGTATTTT; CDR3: CASSYSSGGGPDTQYF
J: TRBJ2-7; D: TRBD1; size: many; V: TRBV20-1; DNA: TGCAGTGCTAGAGATAGCAGGGGGCTCTACGAGCAGTACTTC; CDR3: CSARDSRGLYEQYF
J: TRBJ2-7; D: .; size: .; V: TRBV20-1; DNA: TGCAGTGCTAGTGACGCGGGGACCTGGGGTGAGCAGTACTTC; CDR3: CSASDAGTWGEQYF
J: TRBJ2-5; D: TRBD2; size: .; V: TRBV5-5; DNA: TGTGCCAGCAGCCCGGGAGGGCCGCTTGGGGAGACCCAGTACTTC; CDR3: CASSPGGPLGETQYF
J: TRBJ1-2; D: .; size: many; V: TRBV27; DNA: TGTGCCAGCAGTAGCGGGCAGCACTATGGCTACACCTTC; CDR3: CASSSGQHYGYTF
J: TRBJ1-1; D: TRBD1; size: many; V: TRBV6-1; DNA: TGTGCCAGCAGTCCCCGACAGGGAAGGAAGAACACTGAAGCTTTCTTT; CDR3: CASSPRQGRKNTEAFF
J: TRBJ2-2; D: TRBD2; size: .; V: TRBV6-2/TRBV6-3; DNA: TGTGCCAGCAGTTACGGCTGGGAGGGCCCACCGGGCACCGGGGAGCTGTTTTTT; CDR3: CASSYGWEGPPGTGELFF
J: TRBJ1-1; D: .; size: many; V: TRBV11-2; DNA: TGTGCCAGCAGCTTAGTGACAGGCACTGAAGCTTTCTTT; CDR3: CASSLVTGTEAFF
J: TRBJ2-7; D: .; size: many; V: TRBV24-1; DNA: TGTGCCACCGCCACCCCCGCCGCGCCCTACGAGCAGTACTTC; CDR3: CATATPAAPYEQYF
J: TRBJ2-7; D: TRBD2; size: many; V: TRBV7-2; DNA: TGTGCCAGCAGCCATACTGCCTGGACTAGTGGCGACGAGCAGTACTTC; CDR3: CASSHTAWTSGDEQYF
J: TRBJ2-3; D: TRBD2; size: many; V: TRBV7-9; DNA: TGTGCCAGCAGCTCGGAAACGGGACTAGCGGGAGAAGCCATAGATACGCAGTATTTT; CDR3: CASSSETGLAGEAIDTQYF
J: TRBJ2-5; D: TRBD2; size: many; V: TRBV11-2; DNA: TGTGCCAGCAGCCCGGGACTAGGAGAGACCCAGTACTTC; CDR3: CASSPGLGETQYF
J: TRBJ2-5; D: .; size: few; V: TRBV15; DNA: TGTGCCACCGCTCGCCACCAAGAGACCCAGTACTTC; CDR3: CATARHQETQYF
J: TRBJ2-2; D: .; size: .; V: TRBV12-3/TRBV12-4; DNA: TGTGCCAGCAGTTTACATTGGAAGACCGAGCTCAACACCGGGGAGCTGTTTTTT; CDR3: CASSLHWKTELNTGELFF
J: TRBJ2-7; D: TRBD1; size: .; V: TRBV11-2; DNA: TGTGCCAGCAGCCTCTATACAGGGGGAGGCTCCTACGAGCAGTACTTC; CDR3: CASSLYTGGGSYEQYF
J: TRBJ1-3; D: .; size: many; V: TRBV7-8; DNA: TGTGCCAGCAGCTTAGCAATTCCACGCGCCTCTGGAAACACCATATATTTT; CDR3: CASSLAIPRASGNTIYF
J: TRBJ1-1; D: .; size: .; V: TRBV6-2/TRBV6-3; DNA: TGTGCCAGCAGTGATTTCAGAAACACTGAAGCTTTCTTT; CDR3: CASSDFRNTEAFF
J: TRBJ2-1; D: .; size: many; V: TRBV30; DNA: TGTGCCTGCTCGGGGTTGGAGCAGTTCTTC; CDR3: CACSGLEQFF
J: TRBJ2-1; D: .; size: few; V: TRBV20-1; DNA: TGCAGTGCTAGAGGCCACCTCGGAGGGATTAACTCCTACAATGAGCAGTTCTTC; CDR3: CSARGHLGGINSYNEQFF
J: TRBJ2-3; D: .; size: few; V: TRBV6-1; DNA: TGTGCCAGCAGCTTGCGGACATCTCCCCGGGCAGATACGCAGTATTTT; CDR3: CASSLRTSPRADTQYF
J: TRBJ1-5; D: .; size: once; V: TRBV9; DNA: TGTGCCAGCAGCACCGCCGGCGGGCCCCAGCATTTT; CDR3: CASSTAGGPQHF
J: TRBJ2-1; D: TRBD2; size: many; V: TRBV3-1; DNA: TGTGCCAGCAGCCAGGGACTAGCGGGCCACAATGAGCAGTTCTTC; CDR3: CASSQGLAGHNEQFF
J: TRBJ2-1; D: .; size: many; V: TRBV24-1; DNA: TGTGCCACCAACGGGAGCTCCTACAATGAGCAGTTCTTC; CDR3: CATNGSSYNEQFF
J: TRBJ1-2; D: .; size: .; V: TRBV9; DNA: TGTGCCAGCAGCGTCGCCCTCAGCGGGACGGGGGAGGATGGCTACACCTTC; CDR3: CASSVALSGTGEDGYTF
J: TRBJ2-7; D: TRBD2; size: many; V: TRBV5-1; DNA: TGCGCCAGCAGCTCCGGGACTAGCGGGAGCAAATACGAGCAGTACTTC; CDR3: CASSSGTSGSKYEQYF
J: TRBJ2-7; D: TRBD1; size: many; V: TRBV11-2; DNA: TGTGCCAGCAGCTGGCTGGACAGGGGGCCCGAGCAGTACTTC; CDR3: CASSWLDRGPEQYF
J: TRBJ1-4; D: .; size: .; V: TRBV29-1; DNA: TGCAGCGTTGAAGGCGGGGAAAAACTGTTTTTT; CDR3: CSVEGGEKLFF
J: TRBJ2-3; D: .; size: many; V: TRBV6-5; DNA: TGTGCCAGCAGTTTCAGCGACTCTAGCACAGATACGCAGTATTTT; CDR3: CASSFSDSSTDTQYF
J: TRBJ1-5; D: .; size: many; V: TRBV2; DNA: TGTGCCAGCAGTGAATCTGTTAACAATCAGCCCCAGCATTTT; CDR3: CASSESVNNQPQHF
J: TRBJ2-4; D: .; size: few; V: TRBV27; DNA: TGTGCCAGCGGGAACAGTCTAGCCAAAAACATTCAGTACTTC; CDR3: CASGNSLAKNIQYF
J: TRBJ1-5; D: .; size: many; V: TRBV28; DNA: TGTGCCAGCAGTCGTGGGGTGGGGTCGCAGCCCCAGCATTTT; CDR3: CASSRGVGSQPQHF
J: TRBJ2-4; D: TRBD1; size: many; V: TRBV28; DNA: TGTGCCAGTGCAGGGGGCACGAACATTCAGTACTTC; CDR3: CASAGGTNIQYF
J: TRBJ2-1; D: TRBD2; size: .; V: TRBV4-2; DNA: TGTGCCAGCAGCCGGGAAGCGGGAAACTCCTACAATGAGCAGTTCTTC; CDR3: CASSREAGNSYNEQFF
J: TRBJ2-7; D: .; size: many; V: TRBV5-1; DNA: TGCGCCAGCAGCTTGGGCTCAGCGGCGGGGGAGCAGTACTTC; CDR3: CASSLGSAAGEQYF
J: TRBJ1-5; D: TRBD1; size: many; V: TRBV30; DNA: TGTGCCTGGAGTGGGACAGGGCATCAGCCCCAGCATTTT; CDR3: CAWSGTGHQPQHF